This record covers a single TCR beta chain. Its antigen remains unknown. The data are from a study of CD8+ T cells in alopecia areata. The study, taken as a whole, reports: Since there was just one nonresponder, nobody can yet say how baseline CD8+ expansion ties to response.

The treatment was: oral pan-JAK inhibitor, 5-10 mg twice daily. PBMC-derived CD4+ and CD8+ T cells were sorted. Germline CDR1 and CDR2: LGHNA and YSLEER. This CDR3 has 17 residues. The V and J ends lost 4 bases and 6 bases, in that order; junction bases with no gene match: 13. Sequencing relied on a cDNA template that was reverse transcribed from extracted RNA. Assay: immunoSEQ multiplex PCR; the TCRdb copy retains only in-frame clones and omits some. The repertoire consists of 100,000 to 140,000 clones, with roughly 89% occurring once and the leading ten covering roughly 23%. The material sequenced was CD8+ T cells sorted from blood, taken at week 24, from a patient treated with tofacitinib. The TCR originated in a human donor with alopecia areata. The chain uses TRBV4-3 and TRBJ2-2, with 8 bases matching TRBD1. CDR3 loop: CASSLKWAGGESGELFF. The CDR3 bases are TGCGCCAGCAGCCTCAAATGGGCAGGGGGCGAATCCGGGGAGCTGTTTTTT.